This T cell receptor beta chain was found in a study of blood T cells in healthy people across ages. Findings of the study overall: The study found more naive CD4+ cells and higher diversity in long-lived than aged donors.

V was clipped by 7 bases and J by 1 base, with 24 bases between them. The CDR3 is made up of 17 amino acids. CDR1 and CDR2 from the germline V gene are DFQATT and SNEGSKA (reference sequence). On this clonotype: Its specificity is not known.

The use of a sample-barcoded 5' primer and a J-beta primer mix characterized a second PCR of roughly 7 to 11 cycles. There were at least 2.5 million CDR3-containing paired-end reads obtained from each sample. One entry per CDR3 protein results from TCRdb running MiXCR on the 5' RACE reads. This table has hundreds of thousands of distinct CDR3 sequences, just over 55% appearing once. This chain uses TRBV20-1 with TRBJ2-3; possibly TRBD2 for D (6 bases). This sequence originates from a middle-aged man in good health. The sample consisted of blood. The CDR3 DNA follows: TGCAGTGGGAGCTTTAGGGGTGGGAGGTTAGGCACAGATACGCAGTATTTT. Encoded protein: CSGSFRGGRLGTDTQYF.